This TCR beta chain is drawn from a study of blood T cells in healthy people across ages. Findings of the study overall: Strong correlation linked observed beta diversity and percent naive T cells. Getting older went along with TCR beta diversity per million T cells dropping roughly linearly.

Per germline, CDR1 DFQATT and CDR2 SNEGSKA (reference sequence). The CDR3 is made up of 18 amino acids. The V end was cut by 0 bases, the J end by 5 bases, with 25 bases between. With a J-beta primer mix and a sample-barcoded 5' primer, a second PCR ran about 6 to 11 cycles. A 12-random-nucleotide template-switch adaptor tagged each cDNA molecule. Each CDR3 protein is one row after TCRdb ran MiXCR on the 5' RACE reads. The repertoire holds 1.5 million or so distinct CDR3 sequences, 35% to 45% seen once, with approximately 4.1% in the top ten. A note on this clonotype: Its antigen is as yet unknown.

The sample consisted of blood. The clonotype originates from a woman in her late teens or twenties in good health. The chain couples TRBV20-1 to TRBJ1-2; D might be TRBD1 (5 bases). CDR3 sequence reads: CSARDLGRARWGGYGYTF. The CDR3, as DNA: TGCAGTGCTAGAGATTTGGGACGCGCTAGATGGGGGGGATATGGCTACACCTTC.